A selection of T cell receptor beta chains follows, all from one sample in a study of identical twins. TCRdb reprocessed the 5' RACE reads with MiXCR, giving one entry per CDR3 protein. The sample has 550,000 to 700,000 distinct CDR3 sequences; about 20% are singletons. The sample also formed part of further work on T cells expressing NK-cell markers.

Sequences were obtained from PBMCs. The receptors here all came from a woman aged 18-29 years in good health. The CDR3 runs from the conserved cysteine through the conserved F or W. D genes are given only for firm matches. A row's size may be missing; if present it is once, few, many or a size class.

V gene: TRBV20-1; clone size: few; D gene: -; J gene: TRBJ2-5; CDR3 DNA: TGCAGTGCTACTGGTCAACATCAAGAGACCCAGTACTTC; CDR3 protein: CSATGQHQETQYF
V gene: TRBV4-3; clone size: -; D gene: TRBD2; J gene: TRBJ2-1; CDR3 DNA: TGCGCCAGCAGCCCAGGGGTAGCGGGAGGTGAGCAGTTCTTC; CDR3 protein: CASSPGVAGGEQFF
V gene: TRBV7-6; clone size: -; D gene: -; J gene: TRBJ1-6; CDR3 DNA: TGTGCCAGCAGCTTAAAGGGTAGACCCCTCCACTTT; CDR3 protein: CASSLKGRPLHF
V gene: TRBV12-3/TRBV12-4; clone size: many; D gene: -; J gene: TRBJ1-5; CDR3 DNA: TGTGCCAGCAGTCCCAGGTGGGCAGGGGATCAGCCCCAGCATTTT; CDR3 protein: CASSPRWAGDQPQHF
V gene: TRBV27; clone size: few; D gene: -; J gene: TRBJ2-4; CDR3 DNA: TGTGCCAGCAGTTCGAGACAGTCTCTAGCCAAAAACATTCAGTACTTC; CDR3 protein: CASSSRQSLAKNIQYF
V gene: TRBV20-1; clone size: -; D gene: TRBD2; J gene: TRBJ2-2; CDR3 DNA: TGCAGTGCTAGAAATCGATGGGGGGGGACCGGGGAGCTGTTTTTT; CDR3 protein: CSARNRWGGTGELFF
V gene: TRBV6-1; clone size: -; D gene: -; J gene: TRBJ1-5; CDR3 DNA: TGTGCCAGCAGGTCCGGGACATTAAATCAGCCCCAGCATTTT; CDR3 protein: CASRSGTLNQPQHF
V gene: TRBV9; clone size: many; D gene: -; J gene: TRBJ1-2; CDR3 DNA: TGTGCCAGCAGCGTACCTACCTATGGCTACACCTTC; CDR3 protein: CASSVPTYGYTF
V gene: TRBV11-3; clone size: few; D gene: TRBD1; J gene: TRBJ2-5; CDR3 DNA: TGTGCCAGCAGCAAAACAGGGGCAGAGACCCAGTACTTC; CDR3 protein: CASSKTGAETQYF
V gene: TRBV12-3/TRBV12-4; clone size: -; D gene: -; J gene: TRBJ2-1; CDR3 DNA: TGTGCCAGCAGCATACGGGACCTCAGCTCCTACAATGAGCAGTTCTTC; CDR3 protein: CASSIRDLSSYNEQFF
V gene: TRBV11-2; clone size: -; D gene: -; J gene: TRBJ2-5; CDR3 DNA: TGTGCCAGCAGTATGGGACTCGCCCCAGAGACCCAGTACTTC; CDR3 protein: CASSMGLAPETQYF
V gene: TRBV7-2; clone size: many; D gene: TRBD2; J gene: TRBJ2-2; CDR3 DNA: TGTGCCAGCAGCTTAGTCGCTAGCGGGACCCGGGAGCTGTTTTTT; CDR3 protein: CASSLVASGTRELFF
V gene: TRBV29-1; clone size: -; D gene: -; J gene: TRBJ2-3; CDR3 DNA: TGCAGCGTCGCTGGACTCTCCGAGAAACCAGATACGCAGTATTTT; CDR3 protein: CSVAGLSEKPDTQYF
V gene: TRBV19; clone size: few; D gene: -; J gene: TRBJ2-3; CDR3 DNA: TGTGCCAGTAGTATTCTACGGGCTGGGACAGATACGCAGTATTTT; CDR3 protein: CASSILRAGTDTQYF
V gene: TRBV20-1; clone size: few; D gene: -; J gene: TRBJ2-2; CDR3 DNA: TGCAGTGCTAGAGCTTGGGGGTCTAACGGGGAGCTGTTTTTT; CDR3 protein: CSARAWGSNGELFF
V gene: TRBV6-2/TRBV6-3; clone size: few; D gene: -; J gene: TRBJ1-5; CDR3 DNA: TGTGCCAGCAGTTACGGCTCCGCGGGAAGGCCCCAGCATTTT; CDR3 protein: CASSYGSAGRPQHF
V gene: TRBV6-2/TRBV6-3; clone size: -; D gene: -; J gene: TRBJ2-7; CDR3 DNA: TGTGCCAGCAGTTACTCAATGGACGAGCAGTACTTC; CDR3 protein: CASSYSMDEQYF
V gene: TRBV29-1; clone size: few; D gene: TRBD1; J gene: TRBJ2-1; CDR3 DNA: TGCAGCGTTGTCTCAGGGGGCAATGAGCAGTTCTTC; CDR3 protein: CSVVSGGNEQFF
V gene: TRBV20-1; clone size: few; D gene: TRBD2; J gene: TRBJ2-1; CDR3 DNA: TGCAGTGCCGCGGGATACGCGGGGGGGTTTAATGAGCAGTTCTTC; CDR3 protein: CSAAGYAGGFNEQFF
V gene: TRBV28; clone size: few; D gene: TRBD1; J gene: TRBJ2-7; CDR3 DNA: TGTGCCAGCAGTTTGCCATCGGGACAGCTCTACGAGCAGTACTTC; CDR3 protein: CASSLPSGQLYEQYF
V gene: TRBV7-2; clone size: -; D gene: -; J gene: TRBJ2-2; CDR3 DNA: TGTGCCAGCAGCGCTGTACGAGAAACTGGGGAGCTGTTTTTT; CDR3 protein: CASSAVRETGELFF
V gene: TRBV12-3/TRBV12-4; clone size: -; D gene: -; J gene: TRBJ1-1; CDR3 DNA: TGTGCCAGCAGTTTAGCACAACCTGAAGCTTTCTTT; CDR3 protein: CASSLAQPEAFF
V gene: TRBV3-1; clone size: many; D gene: -; J gene: TRBJ1-1; CDR3 DNA: TGTGCCAGCAGCCACTGGGGCACTGAAGCTTTCTTT; CDR3 protein: CASSHWGTEAFF
V gene: TRBV5-6; clone size: many; D gene: TRBD1; J gene: TRBJ1-2; CDR3 DNA: TGTGCCAGCAGTACAGGGGAAGGAGGCTACACCTTC; CDR3 protein: CASSTGEGGYTF
V gene: TRBV2; clone size: few; D gene: -; J gene: TRBJ2-7; CDR3 DNA: TGTGCCAGCAGTGAGGACAGACAGTACTTC; CDR3 protein: CASSEDRQYF
V gene: TRBV5-1; clone size: many; D gene: -; J gene: TRBJ2-7; CDR3 DNA: TGCGCCAGCAGCTTTTCCCGACCGCCAGACGAGCAGTACTTC; CDR3 protein: CASSFSRPPDEQYF